The 18 T cell receptor beta chains below were found in one sample sequenced in a study of Graves' ophthalmopathy and Graves' hyperthyroidism. Beta-chain TCR CDR3 regions were amplified from RNA transcripts. The authors performed first-round RT-PCR with HTBI primers and then a second-round multiplex PCR. In TCRdb, the multiplex PCR reads were re-called with MiXCR into one record per CDR3 protein. The sample consists of 650,000 to 900,000 distinct CDR3 sequences, roughly two fifths of them appearing once. Sequencing was carried out using peripheral blood. The receptors come from an adult man with Graves' ophthalmopathy.

The gene calls are TRBV5-5 and TRBJ1-3, with D perhaps matching TRBD1 (6 bases). CDR1 is SGHKS and CDR2 is YYEKEE in the germline V gene (reference sequence). This CDR3 has 15 amino acids. V dropped 1 base and J dropped 2 bases, with 10 bases sitting between them. The CDR3 region is CASSLSGDPGNTIYF. The CDR3 DNA is TGTGCCAGCAGCTTGTCAGGGGACCCTGGAAACACCATATATTTT.

The genes are TRBV20-1 and TRBJ2-7; TRBD2 might be the D (6 bases). The germline V and J ends were trimmed by 5 bases and 5 bases, with 16 bases remaining between them. Germline values: CDR1 DFQATT, CDR2 SNEGSKA (reference sequence). The CDR3 sequence is 13 residues long. The CDR3 spells CSAAAGSTDEQYF. The CDR3 DNA follows: TGCAGTGCTGCGGCGGGGTCCACCGACGAGCAGTACTTC.

On this clonotype itself: A junction boundary mismatches the germline segment, possibly from a read error. The genes are TRBV11-1 and TRBJ2-7; 9 bases map to TRBD1. CDR1 is SGHAT and CDR2 is FQDESV in the germline V gene (reference sequence). CDR3 length: 16 amino acids. The CDR3 DNA reads TGTGCCAACAGCTTACAGGGGGCATCAGATCTTGGCGAGCAGTACTTC. Its protein is CANSLQGASDLGEQYF.

With respect to this clonotype: This may stem from a read error, because a much larger clone lies one nucleotide away. Since no conserved phenylalanine or tryptophan closes the CDR3, a read error is the likely cause. The V gene is TRBV7-6, the J gene TRBJ1-2; D may be TRBD1 (6 bases). This CDR3 comprises 13 residues. Trimming shortened V by 5 bases and J by 6 bases, and 13 bases separated the two germline ends. Germline loops: CDR1 SGHVS, CDR2 FNYEAQ. The CDR3: CASSERQAHGYTL. The CDR3 DNA reads TGTGCCAGCAGCGAGCGACAGGCCCATGGCTACACCCTC.

About this clonotype: This may stem from a read error, because a much larger clone lies one nucleotide away. This chain links TRBV19 with TRBJ1-4; D remains ambiguous. With 7 bases removed from V and 6 bases from J, the gap between germline ends came to 12 bases. Germline V gene data show CDR1 as LNHDA and CDR2 as SQIVND (reference sequence). This CDR3 is built from 13 residues. The CDR3 DNA is TGTGCCAGTATTATCCGGCGAGATGAAAAACTGTTTTTT. Translating it yields CASIIRRDEKLFF. The entire variable domain, with the rest obtained from reference TRBV19 and TRBJ1-4, is as follows: DGGITQSPKYLFRKEGQNVTLSCEQNLNHDAMYWYRQDPGQGLRLIYYSQIVNDFQKGDIAEGYSVSREKKESFPLTVTSAQKNPTAFYLCASIIRRDEKLFFGSGTQLSVL.

In regard to this clonotype: The junction departs from germline at one end; a sequencing error may be responsible. The rearrangement links TRBV20-1 to TRBJ2-5; tentatively, D is TRBD2 (6 bases). Germline V gives CDR1 DFQATT, CDR2 SNEGSKA (reference sequence). The CDR3 consists of 13 residues. The CDR3 region has the DNA TGCAGTGCTATGGAACCGGGACTCCTCCGCGGGGTGTTC. It specifies CSAMEPGLLRGVF.

This sequence joins TRBV20-1 and TRBJ2-5; 7 bases fit TRBD1. V was clipped by 8 bases and J by 5 bases; unmatched bases: 5. Germline V gene data show CDR1 as DFQATT and CDR2 as SNEGSKA (reference sequence). The CDR3 consists of 11 residues. This CDR3 reads CSLEGAETQYF. The CDR3 DNA reads TGCAGTTTAGAGGGGGCCGAGACCCAGTACTTC.

The chain recombines TRBV10-3 with TRBJ2-6; 8 nucleotides agree with TRBD1. Germline V lookup: CDR1 ENHRY, CDR2 SYGVKD. Losses at the gene ends were 4 bases for V and 0 bases for J; bases not matched to a gene: 5. The CDR3 totals 17 residues. The CDR3 coding sequence is TGTGCCATCAGTGTACAGGGGGAACCCTCTGGGGCCAACGTCCTGACTTTC. It is translated as CAISVQGEPSGANVLTF.

The V and J genes are TRBV7-9 and TRBJ2-7; D possibly matches TRBD1 or TRBD2 (5 bases each). The CDR3 extends over 15 amino acids. Deletions cut 5 bases from V and 3 bases from J, with 17 bases between. Germline V gene data show CDR1 as SEHNR and CDR2 as FQNEAQ (reference sequence). Here the CDR3 reads CASSHSRGFGYEQYF. DNA of the CDR3: TGTGCCAGCAGCCATTCCCGGGGCTTCGGCTACGAGCAGTACTTC.

This clonotype showed up just a few times. V gene TRBV6-1 combines with J gene TRBJ1-4; D gene unclear. Germline lookup yields CDR1 MNHNS and CDR2 SASEGT. Deletions cut 2 bases from V and 4 bases from J, with 11 bases between. This CDR3 region has 15 residues. Written as DNA, the CDR3 is TGTGCCAGCAGTGAATCGACCAGAAGTAATGAAAAACTGTTTTTT. Its protein product is CASSESTRSNEKLFF.

This clonotype was picked up many times. CDR3: CASKRRNTEAFF. The CDR3 DNA reads TGTGCCAGCAAACGGAGAAACACTGAAGCTTTCTTT. This sequence joins TRBV2 and TRBJ1-1, with no clear D. Germline values: CDR1 SNHLY, CDR2 FYNNEI. The CDR3 is made up of 12 amino acids. V shed 7 bases and J shed 2 bases, with 8 bases lying between them. Full variable domain (outside the CDR3, taken from reference TRBV2 and TRBJ1-1): EPEVTQTPSHQVTQMGQEVILRCVPISNHLYFYWYRQILGQKVEFLVSFYNNEISEKSEIFDDQFSVERPDGSNFTLKIRSTKLEDSAMYFCASKRRNTEAFFGQGTRLTVV.

J is TRBJ2-2 and V is TRBV25-1, with 11 nucleotides matching TRBD1. V shed 6 bases, J shed 4 bases, and the junction held 7 bases outside the gene matches. From germline, CDR1 is MGHDK and CDR2 SYGVNS. The CDR3 loop spans 16 amino acids. The CDR3 reads CASSPDRGRSTGELFF. In DNA, the CDR3 is TGTGCCAGCAGCCCGGACAGGGGGCGTAGCACCGGGGAGCTGTTTTTT.

Only a few counts were recorded for this clonotype. The chain employs TRBV20-1 and TRBJ1-2; 7 bases map to TRBD1. Germline V gives CDR1 DFQATT, CDR2 SNEGSKA (reference sequence). V lost 2 bases to trimming and J lost 4 bases; unmatched junction nucleotides: 13. This CDR3 is 16 amino acids long. CDR3 nucleotides: TGCAGTGCTAGAACGTCCACAGGGGATGTTATCTATGGCTACACCTTC. As protein: CSARTSTGDVIYGYTF.

DNA for the CDR3: TGTGCCAGCAGCTTCGTAGCGGGGGATCAAGAGACCCAGTACTTC. Residues: CASSFVAGDQETQYF. The rearrangement joins TRBV5-4 to TRBJ2-5; TRBD2 agrees at 9 bases. Germline CDR1 is SGHNT and CDR2 is YYREEE (reference sequence). The trim removed 2 bases at V and 2 bases at J, leaving 4 bases unmatched. The length of the CDR3 is 15 residues.

On this clonotype itself: A read error may produce the germline difference seen at one junction end. The V call is TRBV10-3, the J call TRBJ1-6, with TRBD1 as a possible D gene (5 bases). Germline assignment: CDR1 ENHRY and CDR2 SYGVKD. This CDR3 has 15 amino acids. In nucleotides, the CDR3 is TGTGCCAGCAGTGGCGGGGACTTCGGCAATTCACCCCTCCACTTT. Translating it yields CASSGGDFGNSPLHF.

A few counts support this clonotype. For the CDR3, the DNA is TGCAGTGCTAGGGAGACGGGAATCAATCAGCCCCAGCATTTT. This codes for CSARETGINQPQHF. The chain joins TRBV20-1 to TRBJ1-5; D is ambiguous. The CDR3 loop spans 14 amino acids. Trimming shortened V by 3 bases and J by 3 bases, and 12 bases separated the two germline ends. From germline, CDR1 is DFQATT and CDR2 SNEGSKA (reference sequence).

This clonotype was observed at least ten times. V is TRBV19 and J is TRBJ1-4, with D possibly being TRBD1 (5 bases). CDR1 and CDR2 from the germline V gene are LNHDA and SQIVND (reference sequence). V lost 7 bases and J 7 bases, leaving 13 bases between the germline ends. The CDR3 is made up of 13 amino acids. CDR3 DNA sequence: TGTGCCAGTAACTCGGGGGTACGTGAAAAACTGTTTTTT. Translating gives CASNSGVREKLFF.

This clonotype has ten or more counts. V gene TRBV29-1 combines with J gene TRBJ2-5; D is perhaps TRBD1 (6 bases). CDR1 is SQVTM, CDR2 ANQGSEA, per germline. Trimming took 7 bases from V and 5 from J, leaving 17 bases between them. CDR3 size: 13 residues. CDR3 residues: CSAGGTLGETQYF. Written as DNA, the CDR3 is TGCAGCGCCGGTGGGACATTAGGGGAGACCCAGTACTTC.